This passage covers 4 T cell receptor beta chains from one sample sequenced in a study of T cells in tumors after PD-1 blockade. The table came from immunoSEQ multiplex PCR; TCRdb's copy has only in-frame clones and leaves some out. The data contain 4,400 or so clones, about 63% of them seen just once; the ten biggest clones take up more than 14%. Sample: tumor tissue, taken after anti-PD-1 treatment. These receptors came from a human donor with basal cell carcinoma.

A remark on this clone: The junction does not match germline at one end; this may be a read error. The V gene is TRBV27, the J gene TRBJ1-1, with unresolved D. Germline CDR1 MNHEY, CDR2 SMNVEV (reference sequence). There are 14 residues in the CDR3. Here the CDR3 DNA reads TGTGCCAGCGGTTTTCGGGCTCGGAACACTGAAGCTTTCTTT. Translation: CASGFRARNTEAFF.

This rearrangement joins TRBV27 to TRBJ2-7, with 9 bases that match TRBD1. V shed 6 bases, J shed 3 bases, and the junction held 6 bases outside the gene matches. The length of the CDR3 is 14 residues. The V gene's germline CDR1 is MNHEY and CDR2 SMNVEV (reference sequence). The chain's CDR3 is CASRKQGANYEQYF. In nucleotides, the CDR3 is TGTGCCAGCAGGAAACAGGGGGCAAACTACGAGCAGTACTTC.

This chain uses TRBV3-1 (or the pseudogene TRBV3-2) with TRBJ2-7; D is undetermined. Germline-derived CDR1 and CDR2 are LGHDT and YNNKEL (reference sequence). V lost 1 base, J lost 2 bases, and 3 bases lay in between. This CDR3 comprises 12 residues. CDR3 in amino acids: CASSQGTYEQYF. The CDR3 DNA sequence: TGTGCCAGCAGCCAAGGGACCTACGAGCAGTACTTC.

The chain joins TRBV29-1 to TRBJ1-1; maybe TRBD1 (6 bases). There are 14 residues in the CDR3. Germline CDR1 SQVTM, CDR2 ANQGSEA. Trimming left V 7 bases short and J 6 bases short, with 21 bases between. The CDR3 nucleotides read TGCAGCGCCATACGGACAGCCAACGTCCCTGAAGCTTTCTTT. Amino acid sequence: CSAIRTANVPEAFF.